This section outlines one T cell receptor beta chain sequence together with its context. This sample is drawn from a study of blood T cell repertoires in COVID-19. Study-level information: Spain, Italy and the United States supplied samples that represented acute and convalescent COVID-19. Sources were T cells, B-cell-depleted T cells, or PBMCs; the material itself was cDNA or gDNA.

Study processing details: Researchers report that nucleated cell counts were estimated from reference gene primer amplification. Clones were sequenced by immunoSEQ multiplex PCR, and TCRdb holds only the in-frame ones, with some missing. That table supplies the V and J calls and clone size; D and trimming were determined from the DNA. This table has more than 110,000 clones, about four fifths appearing once. The CDR3 sequence is 13 residues long. V shed 7 bases, J shed 5 bases, and the junction held 4 bases outside the gene matches. The chain joins TRBV12-3 or TRBV12-4 to TRBJ2-7; 11 bases match TRBD1. Sequenced: peripheral blood. The source of this sequence is a human donor in a cohort sampled during active COVID-19. This CDR3 is CASMRTGGHEQYF. CDR3 in DNA: TGTGCCAGCATGCGGACAGGGGGCCACGAGCAGTACTTC.